This TCR beta chain was sequenced in a study of vaccination effects on CD4 cells after COVID-19. Study findings and constraints: Late post-vaccination, clones induced by infection and those induced by vaccine underwent marked clonal contraction.

Clones were sequenced by immunoSEQ multiplex PCR, and TCRdb holds only the in-frame ones, with some missing. This sample has 30,000 to 45,000 clones, with approximately 70% found just once. The CDR3 sequence is 13 residues long. The V gene lost 2 bases and the J gene lost 4 bases, with 9 bases spanning the gap. Germline loops: CDR1 SGHTS, CDR2 YDEGEE. Sequencing followed a ViraFEST assay step that expanded antigen-specific CD4+ T cells with viral peptide pools. Scientists isolated CD4+ T cells after a roughly 10-day culture period ended. Negative nucleocapsid antibody tests before and after vaccination confirmed no previous SARS-CoV-2 infection. Cultivation was performed at about 1.8 million PBMC per well with roughly 9.2 IU/ml IL-2 and 10 ug/ml peptides added. This clone has just a few counts. What it binds is not known.

Sequenced material: CD4+ T cells from PBMCs cultured with SARS-CoV-2 spike peptides, taken before COVID-19 vaccination. This sequence originates from a human donor who received a COVID-19 vaccine. The chain joins TRBV5-8 to TRBJ1-2; D gene ambiguous. CDR3 DNA sequence: TGTGCCAGCAGCTTCGGGCAGGCCTATGGCTACACCTTC. It translates to CASSFGQAYGYTF.